The sample holds a few counts of the clone carrying this T cell receptor beta chain. What it binds is unknown. The record originates from a study of breast tumors, draining lymph nodes, adjacent tissues. Findings of the study overall: That most tumor T cells come from lymph nodes remained unproven. Data fit most tumor T cells coming from lymph node, expanding in tumor. Luminal-like breast cancer showed significantly higher tumor–nontumor repertoire similarity than basal-like. Tumor TCR diversity was below lymph nodes but above nontumor tissue.

V gave up 3 bases and J gave up 1 base; unmatched junction bases: 4. CDR1 and CDR2 from the germline V gene are SGDLS and YYNGEE. This CDR3 spans 16 amino acids. MiXCR was run by TCRdb on the multiplex PCR reads, yielding one entry per CDR3 protein. The sample shows over 15,000 distinct CDR3 sequences, roughly 63% of them seen only once. The sequenced material came from tumor-adjacent breast tissue. This chain uses TRBV9 with TRBJ2-7; the match to TRBD2 covers 13 bases. The TCR was taken from a female donor with breast cancer. Some clones in this sample may be carry-over from other donors' samples. CDR3 nucleotides: TGTGCCAGCAGCGGGGGACTAGCGGGAAATTCCTACGAGCAGTACTTC. Protein sequence: CASSGGLAGNSYEQYF.